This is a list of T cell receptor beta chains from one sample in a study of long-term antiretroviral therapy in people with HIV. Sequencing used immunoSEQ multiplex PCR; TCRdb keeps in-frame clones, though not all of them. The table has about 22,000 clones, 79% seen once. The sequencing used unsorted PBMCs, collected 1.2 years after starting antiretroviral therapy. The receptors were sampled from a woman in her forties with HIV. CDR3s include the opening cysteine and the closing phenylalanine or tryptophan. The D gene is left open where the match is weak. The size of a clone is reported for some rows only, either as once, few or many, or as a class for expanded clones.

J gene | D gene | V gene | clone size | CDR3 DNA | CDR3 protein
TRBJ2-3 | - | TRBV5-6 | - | TGTGCCAGCAGCCTATCCTCCTCTAGCGCAGATACGCAGTATTTT | CASSLSSSSADTQYF
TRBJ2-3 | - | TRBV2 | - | TGTGCCATACGCGGGCGGCCCAGTGATACGCAGTATTTT | CAIRGRPSDTQYF
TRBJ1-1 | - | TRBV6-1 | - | TGTGCCAGCGAGGCGGGACACCAAAACACTGAAGCTTTCTTT | CASEAGHQNTEAFF
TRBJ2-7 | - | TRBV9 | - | TGTGCCAGCAGCGTAGTGGCAGGAGATGCCTACGAGCAGTACTTC | CASSVVAGDAYEQYF
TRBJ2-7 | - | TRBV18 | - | TGTGCCAGCTCAATAGGGATAGGAGGATCGGACGAGCAGTACTTC | CASSIGIGGSDEQYF
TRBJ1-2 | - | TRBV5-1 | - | TGCGCCAGCAGCAAGCAACGGACAGCAGATAACTATGGCTACACCTTC | CASSKQRTADNYGYTF
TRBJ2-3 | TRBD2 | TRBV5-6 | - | TGTGCCAGCAGCAGCCTACTAGCGGGAGCCGGAGAGACGGATACGCAGTATTTT | CASSSLLAGAGETDTQYF
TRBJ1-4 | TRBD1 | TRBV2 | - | TGTGCCAGCACGTCGACAGGGGTGGAGGTAAAACTGTTTTTT | CASTSTGVEVKLFF
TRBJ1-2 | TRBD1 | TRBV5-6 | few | TGTGCCAGCAGCCTACAGGGGCGCAGCTATGGCTACACCTTC | CASSLQGRSYGYTF
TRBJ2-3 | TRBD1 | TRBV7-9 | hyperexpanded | TGTGCCAGCAGCCTGACAGGGATGGGCACAGATACGCAGTATTTT | CASSLTGMGTDTQYF
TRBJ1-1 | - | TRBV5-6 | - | TGTGCCAGCAGCCTCCCGACGAACACTGAAGCTTTCTTT | CASSLPTNTEAFF
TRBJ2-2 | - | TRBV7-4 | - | TGTGCCAGTTACGACAGGGGGGAGCTGTTTTTT | CASYDRGELFF
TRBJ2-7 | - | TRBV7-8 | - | TGTGCCAGCAGCTCCCGGGAAGGGTCCTACGAGCAGTACTTC | CASSSREGSYEQYF
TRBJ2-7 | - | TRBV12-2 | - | TGTGCAAGTCGCTTGATACTAGCGGGAGGGATCTACGGCGAGCAGTACTTC | CASRLILAGGIYGEQYF
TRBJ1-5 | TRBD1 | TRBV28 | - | TGTGCCAGCAGTGCGCCAGGGGGCGAGAGTCAGCCCCAGCATTTT | CASSAPGGESQPQHF
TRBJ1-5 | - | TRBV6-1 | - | TGTGCCAGCAGTGACTTCGGCAGGGGAGGTTATAGGCAGCCCCAGCATTTT | CASSDFGRGGYRQPQHF
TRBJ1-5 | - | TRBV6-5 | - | TGTGCCAGCAGTTACGGAGCGGGAAGGGTCCAGCATTTT | CASSYGAGRVQHF
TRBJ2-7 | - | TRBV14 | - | TGTGCCAGCAGCCAAGATGAGGCGTTACCCTACGAGCAGTACTTC | CASSQDEALPYEQYF
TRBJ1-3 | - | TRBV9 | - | TGTGCCAGCAGCGCCGATCAGGGGCTTGGAAACACCATATATTTT | CASSADQGLGNTIYF
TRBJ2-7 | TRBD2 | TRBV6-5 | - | TGTGCCAGCAGTATAGCGGGAGGGGACTACGAGCAGTACTTC | CASSIAGGDYEQYF
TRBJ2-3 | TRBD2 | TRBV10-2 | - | TGCGCCGGGGGGACTAGCGGGAAAACAGATACGCAGTATTTT | CAGGTSGKTDTQYF
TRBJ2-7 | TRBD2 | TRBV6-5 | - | TGTGCCAGCAGTTACTCCCTAGCGGGAGGATCCGAGCAGTACTTC | CASSYSLAGGSEQYF
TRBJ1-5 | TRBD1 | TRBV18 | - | TGTGCCAGCTCTCCGACAGGGGGACCATATAGCAATCAGCCCCAGCATTTT | CASSPTGGPYSNQPQHF
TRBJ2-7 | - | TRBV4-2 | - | TGTGCCAGCAGCCACCCCTCGGAGGGATACGAGCAGTACTTC | CASSHPSEGYEQYF
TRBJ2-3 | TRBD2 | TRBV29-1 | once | TGCAGCGTTGAAGGTTGGGTAAGACTAGCCCTAAGCACAGATACGCAGTATTTT | CSVEGWVRLALSTDTQYF
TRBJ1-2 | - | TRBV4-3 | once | TGCGCCAGCAGCCAAGGGGACACCTTGGGTTATGGCTACACCTTC | CASSQGDTLGYGYTF
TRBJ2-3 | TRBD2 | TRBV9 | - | TGTGCCAGCAGCCACACTAGCGGGGGTACAGATACGCAGTATTTT | CASSHTSGGTDTQYF
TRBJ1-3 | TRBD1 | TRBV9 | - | TGTGCCAGCAGCGGATGGACAGGGATCTCTGGAAACACCATATATTTT | CASSGWTGISGNTIYF
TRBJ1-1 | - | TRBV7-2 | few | TGTGCCAGCAGCTTAGGAGAGAACACTGAAGCTTTCTTT | CASSLGENTEAFF
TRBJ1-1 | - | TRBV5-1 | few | TGCGCCAGCAATACTGGAACTGAAGCTTTCTTT | CASNTGTEAFF
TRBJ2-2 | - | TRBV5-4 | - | TGTGCCATAACCCCCCAGAGTTCGGCCGGGGAGCTGTTTTTT | CAITPQSSAGELFF
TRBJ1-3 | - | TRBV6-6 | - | TGTGCCAGCAGTTCTGTTGGAAACACCATATATTTT | CASSSVGNTIYF
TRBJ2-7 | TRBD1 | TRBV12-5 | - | TGTGCTAGTGGATTTGGACAGGGCTACGAGCAGTACTTC | CASGFGQGYEQYF
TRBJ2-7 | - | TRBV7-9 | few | TGTGCCAGCAGCTTAGTCGGACACTACGAGCAGTACTTC | CASSLVGHYEQYF
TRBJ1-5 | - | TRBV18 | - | TGTGCCAGCTCACGAGCACCTCAGGGGTCCGTCAATCAGCCCCAGCATTTT | CASSRAPQGSVNQPQHF
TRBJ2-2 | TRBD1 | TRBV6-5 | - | TGTGCCAGCAGCCCCGGGACAGGGGATTCCGGGGAGCTGTTTTTT | CASSPGTGDSGELFF
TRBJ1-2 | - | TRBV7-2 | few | TGTGCCAGCAGCTTAGCGGACTATGGCTACACCTTC | CASSLADYGYTF
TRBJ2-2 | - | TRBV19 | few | TGTGCCAGTAGTCCAGGTAGTAAGGGGAACTCGGGAACCGGGGAGCTGTTTTTT | CASSPGSKGNSGTGELFF
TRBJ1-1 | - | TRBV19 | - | TGTGCCAGTTCGTTAGGGAGCCGCACTGAAGCTTTCTTT | CASSLGSRTEAFF
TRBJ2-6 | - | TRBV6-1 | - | TGTGCCAGCAGTGAACAGCCCTCTGGGGCCAACGTCCTGACTTTC | CASSEQPSGANVLTF
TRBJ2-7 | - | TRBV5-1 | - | TGCGCCAGCAGCTTGGAAGCCCGCTACGAGCAGTACTTC | CASSLEARYEQYF
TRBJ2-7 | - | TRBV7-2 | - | TGTGCCAGCAGCCCGACGATGACCACCTACGAGCAGTACTTC | CASSPTMTTYEQYF
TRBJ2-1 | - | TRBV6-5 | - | TGTGCCAGCAGTTACTCGAAGAATGAGCAGTTCTTC | CASSYSKNEQFF
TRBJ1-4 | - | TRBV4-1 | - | TGCGCCAGCAGCCAGACAAGTACAACTAATGAAAAACTGTTTTTT | CASSQTSTTNEKLFF
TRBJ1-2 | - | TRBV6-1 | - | TGTGCCAGCAGTGTACGACCTATGTTACATAATGGCTACACCTTC | CASSVRPMLHNGYTF
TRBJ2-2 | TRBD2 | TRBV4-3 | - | TGCGCCAGCAGCCAAGCTAGCGGGTGGACCGGGGAGCTGTTTTTT | CASSQASGWTGELFF
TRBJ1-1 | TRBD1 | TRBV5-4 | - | TGTGCCAGCAGCTTTGGGGGGACAGGGAGGGTACACACTGAAGCTTTCTTT | CASSFGGTGRVHTEAFF
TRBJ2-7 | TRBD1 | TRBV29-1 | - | TGCAGCATGGAAGGACAGGGCTACGAGCAGTACTTC | CSMEGQGYEQYF
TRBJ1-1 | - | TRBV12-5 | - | TGTGCTAGTGGATTATTACAGGTTTCGGCTGAAGCTTTCTTT | CASGLLQVSAEAFF
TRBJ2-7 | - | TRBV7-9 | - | TGTGCCAGCAGCCTCCCAGTATCCTACGAGCAGTACTTC | CASSLPVSYEQYF
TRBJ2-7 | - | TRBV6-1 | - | TGTGCCAGCAGTGAAATAACAGTTGTTTCCCACGAGCAGTACTTC | CASSEITVVSHEQYF
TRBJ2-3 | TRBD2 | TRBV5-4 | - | TGTGCCAGCAGCTTGGATTTCGTAGCGGGGGGCACAGATACGCAGTATTTT | CASSLDFVAGGTDTQYF
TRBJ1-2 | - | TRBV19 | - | TGTGCCAGTAGTATGGCAGATTCTACGTCCATCTATGGCTACACCTTC | CASSMADSTSIYGYTF
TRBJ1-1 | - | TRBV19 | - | TGTGCCAGCCCCCCGACGAAGGGGGGTGAAGCTTTCTTT | CASPPTKGGEAFF
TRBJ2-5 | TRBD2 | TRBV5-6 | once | TGTGCCAGCAGCTGGGCGGGAGACGTGGAGACCCAGTACTTC | CASSWAGDVETQYF